Many counts were recorded for the clone carrying this TCR beta chain. Its antigen is as yet unknown. Arm-PCR of CDR3 regions with iRepertoire HTBI primers generated TCR beta libraries. As originally analysed: Samples collectively showed fewer than 80 TRBV and 14 TRBJ segments. TCRdb used MiXCR to reprocess the multiplex PCR reads, holding one entry per CDR3 protein. The V and J calls, along with clone size, are taken from TCRdb and not from the paper's own processing. The sample lists more than 400,000 distinct CDR3 sequences, around 15% occurring once. This entry belongs to a study of regulatory T cells in long-lasting Graves disease. About the research overall: Graves' patients with a new diagnosis had received antithyroid drugs under 3 months.

Sample time point: newly diagnosed GD, antithyroid drugs for less than 3 months. TCR sequences were obtained from RNA taken from PBMCs. CDR3 length equals 13 residues. Trimming took 6 bases from V and 12 from J, leaving 18 bases between them. Study results and limitations: Having only a small sample size may have limited accuracy. Patients with persistent disease showed a bias toward TRBV28, TRBJ1-2 and TRBJ2-5.

These same records also appear under a second study, on T cells in Graves' hyperthyroidism and ophthalmopathy.

The chain has TRBV12-3 or TRBV12-4 and TRBJ2-1, with TRBD1 as a possible D gene (6 bases). Sequenced here: peripheral blood mononuclear cells (PBMCs), sampled at new diagnosis, from a patient treated with antithyroid drugs. This clonotype was sampled from a man aged 35 to 55 with Graves disease. The CDR3 here is CASRDSGVDVQFF. In DNA, the CDR3 is TGTGCCAGCAGGGACTCAGGGGTGGACGTGCAGTTCTTC.